One sample yielded the 30 T cell receptor beta chains listed below, sequenced in a study of shared clonotypes between healthy human individuals (dated by TCRdb to 2020 to 2021). Library creation used the immunoSEQ multiplex PCR assay. This is the immuneACCESS table as TCRdb keeps it, with only in-frame sequences that have V and J called. A part of the clones is gone; compared with another copy, unresolved V genes explain less than half, and the rest is unexplained. For this sample there are about 480,000 clones; roughly 85% appear just once. Under 15% of the sample is in the top ten clones. The sequenced sample was PBMCs. The receptors were gathered from a woman aged 35 to 49 in good health. Some clones in this sample may be carry-over from other donors' samples.

The chain links TRBV20-1 to TRBJ2-1, with 7 bases fitting TRBD2. V lost 4 bases to trimming and J lost 16 bases; unmatched junction nucleotides: 7. The CDR3 runs to 10 residues. Germline CDR1 DFQATT, CDR2 SNEGSKA (reference sequence). The CDR3 bases are TGCAGTGCTAAGGGGACTACCGTCTTCTTC. It specifies CSAKGTTVFF.

This clone was observed a few times. The CDR3 region has the DNA TGTGCCAGCAGTGCGTACACTGAAGCTTTCTTT. It specifies CASSAYTEAFF. The V gene is TRBV2, the J gene TRBJ1-1, with D hard to call. V dropped 4 bases and J dropped 3 bases, with 3 bases sitting between them. The CDR3 loop spans 11 amino acids. CDR1 and CDR2 (germline): SNHLY, FYNNEI.

As concerns this clone: The sample holds other DNA sequences that translate to the same CDR3. The V and J genes are TRBV7-8 and TRBJ2-7, with D unclear. The V end was cut by 1 base, the J end by 0 bases, with 7 bases between. This CDR3 contains 14 residues. Germline V gene lookup returns CDR1 SGHVS and CDR2 FQNEAQ. CDR3 amino acids: CASSLGGDSYEQYF. The CDR3 DNA sequence: TGTGCCAGCAGCTTAGGCGGAGACTCCTACGAGCAGTACTTC.

This clone was seen a few times. The chain joins TRBV6-1 to TRBJ2-3; 9 bases match TRBD2. CDR1 is MNHNS, CDR2 SASEGT, per germline. V shed 4 bases, J shed 4 bases, and the junction held 9 bases outside the gene matches. This CDR3 region has 16 residues. The CDR3 loop is CASSVVTAGGPDTQYF. CDR3 bases: TGTGCCAGCAGTGTGGTAACAGCGGGGGGCCCAGATACGCAGTATTTT.

CDR3: CASSLWSGANVLTF. DNA for the CDR3: TGTGCCAGCAGTTTGTGGTCTGGGGCCAACGTCCTGACTTTC. V gene TRBV27 combines with J gene TRBJ2-6, with no clear D. The CDR3 totals 14 residues. Germline lookup yields CDR1 MNHEY and CDR2 SMNVEV (reference sequence). The V end lost 3 bases, the J end lost 1 base, and 4 bases lay between the germline ends.

This clone is a singleton in its sample. This chain connects TRBV11-2 to TRBJ2-7; unclear D gene. The germline gives CDR1 SGHAT, CDR2 FQNNGV. Trimming left V 4 bases short and J 0 bases short, with 19 bases between. The CDR3 consists of 17 residues. CDR3 protein: CASSSPSKGYSSYEQYF. CDR3 DNA sequence: TGTGCCAGCAGCTCCCCTTCTAAGGGCTATAGCTCCTACGAGCAGTACTTC.

V gene TRBV4-3 combines with J gene TRBJ2-2; 9 positions match TRBD2. Unmatched junction bases numbered 1, after V lost 4 bases and J lost 4 bases. The germline CDR1 and CDR2 sequences are LGHNA and YSLEER. The CDR3 consists of 14 residues. The DNA for the CDR3 is TGCGCCAGCAGCCGGACTAGCGCCACCGGGGAGCTGTTTTTT. Protein sequence: CASSRTSATGELFF.

The chain has TRBV7-2 and TRBJ2-4; 9 positions agree with TRBD1. CDR3 length: 14 residues. Per the germline V gene, CDR1 is SGHTA and CDR2 is FQGNSA. V lost 5 bases and J lost 3; bases outside the gene matches: 2. CDR3 protein: CASSPTGGKNIQYF. Written as DNA, the CDR3 is TGTGCCAGCAGCCCGACAGGGGGCAAAAACATTCAGTACTTC.

This clone was seen a single time. The chain couples TRBV5-4 to TRBJ2-1, with TRBD2 identical over 10 bases. CDR3 length equals 15 residues. Per the germline V gene, CDR1 is SGHNT and CDR2 is YYREEE (reference sequence). V shed 0 bases and J 8 bases; nucleotides not matched to a gene: 5. CDR3 sequence: CASSLGLAGFDEQFF. CDR3 coding DNA: TGTGCCAGCAGCTTGGGACTAGCGGGCTTCGATGAGCAGTTCTTC. Full variable domain (remainder filled in from reference TRBV5-4 and TRBJ2-1): ETGVTQSPTHLIKTRGQQVTLRCSSQSGHNTVSWYQQALGQGPQFIFQYYREEENGRGNFPPRFSGLQFPNYSSELNVNALELDDSALYLCASSLGLAGFDEQFFGPGTRLTVL.

V gene TRBV19 combines with J gene TRBJ2-7; 10 positions agree with TRBD2. Germline loops: CDR1 LNHDA, CDR2 SQIVND (reference sequence). V lost 5 bases and J lost 2; bases outside the gene matches: 9. The CDR3 contains 16 residues. The CDR3 is CASSHPGTSVTYEQYF. CDR3 DNA: TGTGCCAGTAGTCATCCGGGGACTAGCGTAACCTACGAGCAGTACTTC.

V is TRBV7-9 and J is TRBJ2-1; 9 nucleotides agree with TRBD2. Germline trimming cut 5 bases from V and 8 bases from J; bases unmatched to any gene: 10. Germline V CDR1 and CDR2: SEHNR, FQNEAQ (reference sequence). The CDR3 is 15 amino acids. Here the CDR3 reads CASSHLAGATHEQFF. The CDR3 region has the DNA TGTGCCAGCAGCCATTTAGCGGGAGCCACACATGAGCAGTTCTTC.

This rearrangement joins TRBV4-3 to TRBJ1-2, with 8 bases identical to TRBD1. The CDR3 totals 16 residues. Per germline, CDR1 LGHNA and CDR2 YSLEER. J was trimmed by 0 bases and V by 1 base; bases with no gene match: 4. CDR3 sequence: CASSQAQGATNYGYTF. The DNA for the CDR3 is TGCGCCAGCAGCCAAGCCCAGGGGGCGACTAACTATGGCTACACCTTC.

This chain links TRBV2 with TRBJ1-5; 8 nucleotides align to TRBD1. The CDR3 has 15 amino acids. Germline assignment: CDR1 SNHLY and CDR2 FYNNEI. The ends lost 8 bases at V and 3 bases at J; junction bases unmatched: 9. CDR3 amino acids: CASLGGGQANQPQHF. The CDR3 region has the DNA TGTGCCAGCCTTGGCGGGGGACAGGCCAATCAGCCCCAGCATTTT.

The chain is built from TRBV29-1 and TRBJ2-5; D may be TRBD2 (6 bases). CDR3 size: 13 residues. CDR1 and CDR2 from the germline V gene are SQVTM and ANQGSEA. V shed 5 bases and J shed 3 bases, with 13 bases lying between them. The CDR3 here is CSVTRSGEETQYF. The CDR3 DNA is TGCAGCGTTACCAGGTCGGGGGAAGAGACCCAGTACTTC.

This clone was seen once. The rearrangement uses TRBV15 and TRBJ1-1, with a weak D call TRBD1 (6 bases). The V and J ends lost 2 bases and 2 bases respectively, with 12 bases between them. This CDR3 spans 15 amino acids. Germline V gene data show CDR1 as LNHNV and CDR2 as YYDKDF (reference sequence). CDR3 sequence: CATSRNTGRNTEAFF. CDR3 DNA sequence: TGTGCCACCAGCAGAAATACAGGGAGAAACACTGAAGCTTTCTTT. Using reference TRBV15 and TRBJ1-1 for the parts outside the CDR3, the full variable domain is DAMVIQNPRYQVTQFGKPVTLSCSQTLNHNVMYWYQQKSSQAPKLLFHYYDKDFNNEADTPDNFQSRRPNTSFCFLDIRSPGLGDTAMYLCATSRNTGRNTEAFFGQGTRLTVV.

V usage is TRBV14 and J usage is TRBJ2-3; the match to TRBD2 covers 15 bases. The junction had 8 bases not matched to a gene; V was cut back by 4 bases and J by 0 bases. Looked up from germline, CDR1 is SGHDN and CDR2 is FVKESK. The CDR3 is made up of 19 amino acids. Written as DNA, the CDR3 is TGTGCCAGCAGCCTCGGACTAGCGGGAGGGCTAGCTAGCACAGATACGCAGTATTTT. This codes for CASSLGLAGGLASTDTQYF.

The gene calls are TRBV5-1 and TRBJ2-1; perhaps TRBD1 as D (6 bases). V was trimmed by 4 bases and J by 4 bases, leaving 9 bases between them. There are 13 residues in the CDR3. Per the germline V gene, CDR1 is SGHRS and CDR2 is YFSETQ. DNA for the CDR3: TGCGCCAGCAGCCCGGGACAATACAATGAGCAGTTCTTC. Protein sequence: CASSPGQYNEQFF.

This clone has a handful of counts. The rearrangement links TRBV5-1 to TRBJ1-1, with D possibly being TRBD1 (5 bases). The V end lost 0 bases, the J end lost 4 bases, and 16 bases lay between the germline ends. The germline V gene has CDR1 SGHRS and CDR2 YFSETQ. The CDR3 consists of 16 residues. CDR3 amino acids: CASSLDPGRVSTEAFF. CDR3 DNA: TGCGCCAGCAGCTTGGACCCTGGCAGGGTGAGCACTGAAGCTTTCTTT.

The V gene is TRBV5-4, the J gene TRBJ1-5; D remains ambiguous. Per germline, CDR1 SGHNT and CDR2 YYREEE (reference sequence). CDR3 length equals 12 residues. V gave up 0 bases and J gave up 5 bases, with 3 bases separating them. CDR3 in amino acids: CASSLEDQPQHF. The CDR3 DNA reads TGTGCCAGCAGCTTGGAAGATCAGCCCCAGCATTTT.

The rearrangement joins TRBV9 to TRBJ2-7; D is possibly TRBD2 (6 bases). The CDR3 is 15 amino acids. From germline, CDR1 is SGDLS and CDR2 YYNGEE. Trimming pared 0 bases from V and 3 bases from J, leaving 13 bases between. For the CDR3, the DNA is TGTGCCAGCAGCGTAGGTGGAGGGAATAGCTACGAGCAGTACTTC. Amino acid sequence: CASSVGGGNSYEQYF.

This clone has only one observation. This chain uses TRBV6-6 with TRBJ2-3, with TRBD2 as a possible D gene (5 bases). Germline CDR1 MNHNY, CDR2 SVGAGI (reference sequence). The CDR3 runs 13 residues. Trimming left V 2 bases short and J 4 bases short, with 7 bases between. DNA for the CDR3: TGTGCCAGCAGTTACACAGCGGCAGATACGCAGTATTTT. Its translation: CASSYTAADTQYF.

The chain has TRBV28 and TRBJ2-4; D is unresolved. The CDR3 has 15 residues. Trimming pared 4 bases from V and 0 bases from J, leaving 10 bases between. CDR1 and CDR2 from the germline V gene are MDHEN and SYDVKM. Written as DNA, the CDR3 is TGTGCCAGCAGTTCCCCCCCGGGAGCCAAAAACATTCAGTACTTC. Its protein is CASSSPPGAKNIQYF.

The V gene is TRBV5-1, the J gene TRBJ2-1; 8 bases agree with TRBD2. This CDR3 comprises 17 residues. CDR1 is SGHRS, CDR2 YFSETQ, per germline. Trimming cost V 0 bases and J 2 bases; bases outside gene matches: 7. In nucleotides, the CDR3 is TGCGCCAGCAGCTTGGCAACAACTAGCGGAGCCTACAATGAGCAGTTCTTC. Its translation is CASSLATTSGAYNEQFF. Together with reference TRBV5-1 and TRBJ2-1, the CDR3 gives the full variable domain: KAGVTQTPRYLIKTRGQQVTLSCSPISGHRSVSWYQQTPGQGLQFLFEYFSETQRNKGNFPGRFSGRQFSNSRSEMNVSTLELGDSALYLCASSLATTSGAYNEQFFGPGTRLTVL.

This clone appeared a few times. V is TRBV7-3 and J is TRBJ1-1, with D possibly matching TRBD1 (5 bases). Trimming stripped 4 bases from V and 3 bases from J, with 15 bases between. Per germline, CDR1 SGHTA and CDR2 FQGTGA. This CDR3 spans 15 amino acids. Here the CDR3 DNA reads TGTGCCAGCAGCTCAACGGGGGTGGCGGACACTGAAGCTTTCTTT. It codes for CASSSTGVADTEAFF.

This chain links TRBV27 with TRBJ1-4; TRBD1 might be the D (6 bases). CDR1 is MNHEY and CDR2 is SMNVEV in the germline V gene (reference sequence). The CDR3 extends over 14 amino acids. Trimming pared 6 bases from V and 4 bases from J, leaving 12 bases between. The DNA of the CDR3 is TGTGCCAGCAGCCCAGGGGTCCTTAATGAAAAACTGTTTTTT. Translated: CASSPGVLNEKLFF.

With respect to this clone: A read error may explain this, as a much larger clone is one base away. Other DNA sequences in the sample encode the same CDR3. The chain couples TRBV5-1 to TRBJ2-1; 7 bases line up with TRBD2. This CDR3 has 17 residues. With 0 bases clipped from V and 0 bases from J, the junction kept 6 bases outside the gene matches. Germline assignment: CDR1 SGHRS and CDR2 YFSETQ. The CDR3 spells CASSLEASGSSYNEQFF. The CDR3 DNA sequence: TGCGCCAGCAGCTTGGAGGCTAGCGGTAGCTCCTACAATGAGCAGTTCTTC.

The rearrangement uses TRBV10-2 and TRBJ1-1, with 9 positions matching TRBD1. Per the germline V gene, CDR1 is WSHSY and CDR2 is SAAADI. V was clipped by 4 bases and J by 3 bases; unmatched bases: 3. The CDR3 extends over 14 amino acids. CDR3 amino acids: CASSGTGVDTEAFF. The CDR3 DNA sequence: TGCGCCAGCAGTGGGACAGGGGTCGACACTGAAGCTTTCTTT.

This rearrangement joins TRBV7-2 to TRBJ1-2; no reliable D call. The CDR3 is made up of 13 amino acids. V lost 1 base, J lost 4 bases, and 7 bases lay in between. The germline CDR1 and CDR2 sequences are SGHTA and FQGNSA. CDR3: CASSLETAYGYTF. As DNA, the CDR3 is TGTGCCAGCAGCTTAGAAACAGCCTATGGCTACACCTTC.

The chain couples TRBV5-4 to TRBJ2-2, with 13 bases lining up with TRBD2. The CDR3 runs to 18 residues. Looked up from germline, CDR1 is SGHNT and CDR2 is YYREEE (reference sequence). V lost 4 bases, J lost 2 bases, and 8 bases stayed unmatched. The CDR3 DNA sequence: TGTGCCAGCAGCAGAGGGGGACTAGCGGGAATAAACACCGGGGAGCTGTTTTTT. Its translation: CASSRGGLAGINTGELFF. Filled out from reference TRBV5-4 and TRBJ2-2, the complete variable domain reads ETGVTQSPTHLIKTRGQQVTLRCSSQSGHNTVSWYQQALGQGPQFIFQYYREEENGRGNFPPRFSGLQFPNYSSELNVNALELDDSALYLCASSRGGLAGINTGELFFGEGSRLTVL.

In its sample, this clone was seen a few times. The chain carries TRBV27 and TRBJ2-3; no reliable D call. There are 16 residues in the CDR3. Germline V gene sequence: CDR1 MNHEY, CDR2 SMNVEV (reference sequence). Trimming pared 5 bases from V and 3 bases from J, leaving 18 bases between. The CDR3 coding sequence is TGTGCCAGCAGTACTACGGGCAGGTCAGCGACAGATACGCAGTATTTT. Translation gives CASSTTGRSATDTQYF.